This TCR beta chain was found in a study of identical twins. TCRdb called the 5' RACE reads again in MiXCR, with one record for every CDR3 protein. The sample has approximately 300,000 distinct CDR3 sequences; roughly 8.6% are singletons. V lost 2 bases and J lost 0, with 10 bases in between. The CDR3 has 15 amino acids. The germline V gene has CDR1 SGDLS and CDR2 YYNGEE. Broader study findings: Not following the same donors, the study drew its conclusions from cross-sectional statistical analysis. A lower insertion count was a feature of abundant cord blood beta clonotypes, with no such feature in memory repertoires. Zero-insertion analyses might be partly confounded by invariant T cells like MAIT and iNKT. Excess twin sharing in beta out-of-frame sequences was weaker.

This clonotype was detected a few times. Its specificity is not known. Another study also made use of these data, one on yellow fever vaccine responses in identical twins.

The clonotype originates from a woman under 30 in good health. Sequencing was carried out using CD8+ T cells sorted from blood. V is TRBV9 and J is TRBJ2-3; no clear D gene. The CDR3 DNA sequence: TGTGCCAGCAGCGTGGGTTCCATTAGCACAGATACGCAGTATTTT. Residues: CASSVGSISTDTQYF.